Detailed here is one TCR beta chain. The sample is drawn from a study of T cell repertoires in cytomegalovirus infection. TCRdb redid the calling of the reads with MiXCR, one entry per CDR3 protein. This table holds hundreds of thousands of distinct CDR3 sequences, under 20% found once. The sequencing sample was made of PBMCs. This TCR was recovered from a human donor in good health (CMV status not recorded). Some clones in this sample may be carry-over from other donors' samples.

CDR3 DNA: TGTGCCAGCAGTGTATTGACTTACAATGAGCAGTTCTTC. Protein product: CASSVLTYNEQFF. The genes are TRBV2 and TRBJ2-1, with no clear D. Germline V CDR1 and CDR2: SNHLY, FYNNEI. With 4 bases removed from V and 4 bases from J, the gap between germline ends came to 8 bases. The CDR3 has 13 residues.